The TCR beta chain under discussion was sequenced for a study of T cells in women clearing cervical HPV infection. Study observations and caveats: CIN3+ cases had significantly higher TCR repertoire richness than controls, but evenness did not differ.

As regards this clone: Its antigen is still unknown. The read falls 3 residues short of the CDR3 end, and the missing part is taken from the germline J gene.

The trim removed 10 bases at V and 2 bases at J, leaving 7 bases unmatched. The germline V gene encodes CDR1 SNHLY and CDR2 FYNNEI. CDR3 size: 14 residues. Prevalent HPV16 infections were excluded; only incident single HPV16 infections included. TCRdb's copy holds only in-frame clones and misses some; the assay was immunoSEQ multiplex PCR. The sample is made up of tens of thousands of clones, and the top ten hold about 7.3% of it. This receptor was obtained from a woman aged 18 to 75 with a cervical HPV16 infection that either progressed to CIN3+ or cleared (not recorded which). J is TRBJ1-3 and V is TRBV2, with 8 bases matching TRBD1. Sequencing was performed on blood buffy coat. CDR3 protein: CATEDRAAGNTIYF. CDR3 bases read: TGTGCCACCGAGGACAGGGCGGCTGGAAACACC.